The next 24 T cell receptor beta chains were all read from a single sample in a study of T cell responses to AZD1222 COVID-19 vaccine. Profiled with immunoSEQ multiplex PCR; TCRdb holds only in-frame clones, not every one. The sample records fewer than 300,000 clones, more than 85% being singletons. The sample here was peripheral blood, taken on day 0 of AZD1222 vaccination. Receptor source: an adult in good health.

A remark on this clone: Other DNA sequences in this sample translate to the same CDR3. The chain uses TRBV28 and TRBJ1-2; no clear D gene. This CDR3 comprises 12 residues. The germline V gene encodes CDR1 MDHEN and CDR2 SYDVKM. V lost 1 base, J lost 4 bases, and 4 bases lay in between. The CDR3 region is CASSLSSYGYTF. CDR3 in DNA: TGTGCCAGCAGTTTATCCAGCTATGGCTACACCTTC.

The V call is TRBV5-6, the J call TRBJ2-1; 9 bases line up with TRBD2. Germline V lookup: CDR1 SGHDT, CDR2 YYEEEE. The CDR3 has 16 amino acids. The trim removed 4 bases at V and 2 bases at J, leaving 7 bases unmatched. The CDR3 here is CASSGYSGGAYNEQFF. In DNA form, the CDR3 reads TGTGCCAGCAGCGGGTATAGCGGGGGAGCCTACAATGAGCAGTTCTTC.

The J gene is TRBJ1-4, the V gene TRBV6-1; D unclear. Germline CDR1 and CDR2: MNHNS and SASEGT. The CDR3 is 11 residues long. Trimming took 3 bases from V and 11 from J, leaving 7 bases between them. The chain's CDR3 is CASSEKVKLFF. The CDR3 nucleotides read TGTGCCAGCAGTGAGAAAGTGAAACTGTTTTTT.

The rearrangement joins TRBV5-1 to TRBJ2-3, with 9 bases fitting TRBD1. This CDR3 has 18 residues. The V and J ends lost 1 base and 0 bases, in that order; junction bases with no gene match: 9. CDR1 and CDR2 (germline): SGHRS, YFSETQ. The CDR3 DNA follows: TGCGCCAGCAGCTTGCCGACAGGGGGATCCTCTAGCACAGATACGCAGTATTTT. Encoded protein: CASSLPTGGSSSTDTQYF. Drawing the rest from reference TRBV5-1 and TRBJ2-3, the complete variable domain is KAGVTQTPRYLIKTRGQQVTLSCSPISGHRSVSWYQQTPGQGLQFLFEYFSETQRNKGNFPGRFSGRQFSNSRSEMNVSTLELGDSALYLCASSLPTGGSSSTDTQYFGPGTRLTVL.

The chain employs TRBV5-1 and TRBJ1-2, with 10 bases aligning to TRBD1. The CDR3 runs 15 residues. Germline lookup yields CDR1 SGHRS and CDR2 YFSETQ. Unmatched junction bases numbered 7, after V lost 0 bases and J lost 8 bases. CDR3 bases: TGCGCCAGCAGCTTGGGGGGACAGGGGTTAGAAGGCTACACCTTC. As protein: CASSLGGQGLEGYTF.

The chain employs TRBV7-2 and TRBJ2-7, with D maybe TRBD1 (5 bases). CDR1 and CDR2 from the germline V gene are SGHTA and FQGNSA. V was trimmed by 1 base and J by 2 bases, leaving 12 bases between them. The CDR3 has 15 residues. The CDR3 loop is CASSLDSWGAYEQYF. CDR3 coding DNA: TGTGCCAGCAGCTTAGATTCATGGGGCGCCTACGAGCAGTACTTC.

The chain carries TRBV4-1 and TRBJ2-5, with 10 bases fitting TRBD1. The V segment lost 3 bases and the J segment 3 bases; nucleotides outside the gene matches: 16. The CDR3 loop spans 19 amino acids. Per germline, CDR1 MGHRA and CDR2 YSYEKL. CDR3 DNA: TGCGCCAGCAGCCATTACCCCGGACGGACTGGGACAGGGGAAGAGACCCAGTACTTC. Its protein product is CASSHYPGRTGTGEETQYF.

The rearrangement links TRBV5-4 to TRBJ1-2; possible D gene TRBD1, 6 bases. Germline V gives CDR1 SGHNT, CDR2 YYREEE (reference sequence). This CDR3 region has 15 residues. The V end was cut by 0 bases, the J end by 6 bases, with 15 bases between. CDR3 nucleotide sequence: TGTGCCAGCAGCTTGGTGGGGGGCAGGGAGGATGGCTACACCTTC. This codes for CASSLVGGREDGYTF.

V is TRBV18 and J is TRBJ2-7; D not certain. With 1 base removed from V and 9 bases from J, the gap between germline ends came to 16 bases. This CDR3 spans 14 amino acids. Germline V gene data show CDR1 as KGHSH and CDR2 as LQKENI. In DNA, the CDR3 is TGTGCCAGCTCACCACGCGCTACCCCCGAAGGGCAGTACTTC. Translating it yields CASSPRATPEGQYF.

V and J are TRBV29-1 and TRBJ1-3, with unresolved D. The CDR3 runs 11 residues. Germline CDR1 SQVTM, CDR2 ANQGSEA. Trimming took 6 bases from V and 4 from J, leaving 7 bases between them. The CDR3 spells CSVHMGNTIYF. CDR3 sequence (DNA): TGCAGCGTGCATATGGGAAACACCATATATTTT.

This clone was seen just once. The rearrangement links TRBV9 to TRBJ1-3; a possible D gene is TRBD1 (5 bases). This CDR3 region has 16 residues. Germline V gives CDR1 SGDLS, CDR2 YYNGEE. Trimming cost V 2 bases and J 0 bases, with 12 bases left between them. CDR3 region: CASSVASGTSGNTIYF. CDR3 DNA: TGTGCCAGCAGCGTCGCTTCTGGGACCTCTGGAAACACCATATATTTT.

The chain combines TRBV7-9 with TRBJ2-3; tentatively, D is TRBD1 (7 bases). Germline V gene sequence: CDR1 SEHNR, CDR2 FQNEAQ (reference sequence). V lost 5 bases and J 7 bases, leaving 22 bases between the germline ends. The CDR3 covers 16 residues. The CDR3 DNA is TGTGCCAGCAGCCCACGGGGGACAGTCATCGCCTATACGCAGTATTTT. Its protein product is CASSPRGTVIAYTQYF.

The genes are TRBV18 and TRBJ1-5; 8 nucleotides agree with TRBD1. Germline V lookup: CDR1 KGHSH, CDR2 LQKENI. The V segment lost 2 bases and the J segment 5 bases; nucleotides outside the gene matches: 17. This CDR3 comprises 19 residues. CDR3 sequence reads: CASSPIESLGRGPDQPQHF. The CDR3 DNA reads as TGTGCCAGCTCACCAATTGAATCCCTGGGCAGGGGGCCTGATCAGCCCCAGCATTTT.

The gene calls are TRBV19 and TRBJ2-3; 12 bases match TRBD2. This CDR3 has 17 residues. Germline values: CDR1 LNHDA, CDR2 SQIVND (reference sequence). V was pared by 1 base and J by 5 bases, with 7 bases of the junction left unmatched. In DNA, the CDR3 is TGTGCCAGTAGTATAGGACTAGCGGGAGATTTGGGAGATACGCAGTATTTT. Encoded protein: CASSIGLAGDLGDTQYF. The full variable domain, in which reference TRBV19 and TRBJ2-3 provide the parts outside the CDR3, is DGGITQSPKYLFRKEGQNVTLSCEQNLNHDAMYWYRQDPGQGLRLIYYSQIVNDFQKGDIAEGYSVSREKKESFPLTVTSAQKNPTAFYLCASSIGLAGDLGDTQYFGPGTRLTVL.

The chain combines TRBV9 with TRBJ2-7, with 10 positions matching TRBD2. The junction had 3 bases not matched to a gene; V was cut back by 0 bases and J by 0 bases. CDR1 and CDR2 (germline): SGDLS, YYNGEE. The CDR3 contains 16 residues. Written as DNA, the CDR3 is TGTGCCAGCAGCGTAGCCGCTAGCGGGAGCTCCTACGAGCAGTACTTC. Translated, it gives CASSVAASGSSYEQYF.

The CDR3 coding sequence is TGTGCCAGCAGTTTGCAAGGGGGCACCGGGGAGCTGTTTTTT. This encodes CASSLQGGTGELFF. The rearrangement uses TRBV28 and TRBJ2-2; possible D gene TRBD1, 6 bases. The CDR3 is 14 residues long. Germline assignment: CDR1 MDHEN and CDR2 SYDVKM. V was shortened by 3 bases and J by 4 bases, with 9 bases between the two germline ends.

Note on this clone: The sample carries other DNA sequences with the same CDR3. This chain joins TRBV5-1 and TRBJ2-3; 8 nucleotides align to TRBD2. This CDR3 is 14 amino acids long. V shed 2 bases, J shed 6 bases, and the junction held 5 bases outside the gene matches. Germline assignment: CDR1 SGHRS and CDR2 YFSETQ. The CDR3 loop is CASSLAGGADTQYF. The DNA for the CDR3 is TGCGCCAGCAGCTTAGCCGGGGGGGCGGATACGCAGTATTTT.

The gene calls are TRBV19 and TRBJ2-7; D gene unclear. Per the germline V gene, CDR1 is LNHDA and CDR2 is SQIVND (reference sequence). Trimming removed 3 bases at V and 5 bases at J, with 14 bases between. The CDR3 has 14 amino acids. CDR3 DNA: TGTGCCAGTAGTATTGGGGATGATCGGCACGAGCAGTACTTC. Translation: CASSIGDDRHEQYF.

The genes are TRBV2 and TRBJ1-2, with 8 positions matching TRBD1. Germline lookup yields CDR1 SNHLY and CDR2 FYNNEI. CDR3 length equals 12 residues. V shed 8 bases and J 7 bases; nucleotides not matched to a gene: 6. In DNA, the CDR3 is TGTGCCAGCTTCGGCAGGGGGCCTGGCTACACCTTC. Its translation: CASFGRGPGYTF.

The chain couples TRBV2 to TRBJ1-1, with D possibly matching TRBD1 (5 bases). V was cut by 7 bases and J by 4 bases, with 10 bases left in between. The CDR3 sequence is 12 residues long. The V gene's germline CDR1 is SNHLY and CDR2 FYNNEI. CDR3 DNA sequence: TGTGCCAGCAAGCCCGGGGGCACTGAAGCTTTCTTT. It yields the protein CASKPGGTEAFF.

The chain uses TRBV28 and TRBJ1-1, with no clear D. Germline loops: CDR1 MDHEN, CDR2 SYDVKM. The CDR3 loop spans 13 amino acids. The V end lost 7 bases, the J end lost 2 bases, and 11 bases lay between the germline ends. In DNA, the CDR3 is TGTGCCAGCACCCCCTTCGCTAACACTGAAGCTTTCTTT. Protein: CASTPFANTEAFF.

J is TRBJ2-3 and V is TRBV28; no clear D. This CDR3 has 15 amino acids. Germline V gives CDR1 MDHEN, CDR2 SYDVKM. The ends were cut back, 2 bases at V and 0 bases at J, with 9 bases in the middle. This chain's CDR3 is CASSLTESSTDTQYF. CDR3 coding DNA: TGTGCCAGCAGTTTAACGGAATCTAGCACAGATACGCAGTATTTT.

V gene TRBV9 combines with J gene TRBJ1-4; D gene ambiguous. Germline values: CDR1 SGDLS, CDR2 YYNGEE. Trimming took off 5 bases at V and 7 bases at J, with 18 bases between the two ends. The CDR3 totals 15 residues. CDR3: CASSPSPRFSEKLFF. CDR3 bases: TGTGCCAGCAGTCCATCGCCGCGTTTTAGTGAAAAACTGTTTTTT.

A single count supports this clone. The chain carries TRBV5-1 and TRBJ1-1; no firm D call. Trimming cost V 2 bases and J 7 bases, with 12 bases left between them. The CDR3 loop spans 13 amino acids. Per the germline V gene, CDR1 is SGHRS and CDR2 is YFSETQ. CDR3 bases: TGCGCCAGCAGCTTTATAGGAGAGGGTGAAGCTTTCTTT. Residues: CASSFIGEGEAFF.